These 11 T cell receptor beta chains came from one sample sequenced in a study of T-cell memory formation after mild COVID-19. TCRdb re-called the 5' RACE reads through MiXCR, storing one row per CDR3 protein. This sample has 350,000 to 400,000 distinct CDR3 sequences, with under 25% found just once. Sequenced input: PBMCs or a T cell subset sorted from them (not recorded which). These receptor sequences come from an adult woman who had mild COVID-19 (a few samples of this study predate the infection). Cell type and time point are not known.

This clonotype was seen only a few times. The rearrangement uses TRBV20-1 and TRBJ1-6; TRBD1 agrees at 8 bases. Germline CDR1 DFQATT, CDR2 SNEGSKA (reference sequence). V dropped 1 base and J dropped 10; count of bases not matched to a gene: 6. The CDR3 spans 14 residues. CDR3 coding DNA: TGCAGTGCTAGAGTGGGGACAGGAGGCTCACCCCTCCACTTT. This codes for CSARVGTGGSPLHF.

This clonotype has more than one count but fewer than ten. The rearrangement joins TRBV7-3 to TRBJ1-1; maybe TRBD1 (5 bases). Germline V gene sequence: CDR1 SGHTA, CDR2 FQGTGA. The CDR3 sequence is 15 residues long. The V gene lost 5 bases and the J gene lost 3 bases, with 16 bases spanning the gap. The CDR3 nucleotides are TGTGCCAGCAGCCCCTACGGGGGGATGGACACTGAAGCTTTCTTT. Protein product: CASSPYGGMDTEAFF. Filled out from reference TRBV7-3 and TRBJ1-1, the complete variable domain reads GAGVSQTPSNKVTEKGKYVELRCDPISGHTALYWYRQSLGQGPEFLIYFQGTGAADDSGLPNDRFFAVRPEGSVSTLKIQRTERGDSAVYLCASSPYGGMDTEAFFGQGTRLTVV.

This clonotype appeared a few times. The chain links TRBV3-1 to TRBJ2-3; D might be TRBD2 (6 bases). The V end was cut by 4 bases, the J end by 2 bases, with 10 bases between. Germline CDR1 reads LGHDT; CDR2 reads YNNKEL (reference sequence). The CDR3 totals 14 residues. The DNA of the CDR3 is TGTGCCAGCAGCCGGAGGGTATACACAGATACGCAGTATTTT. This gives the protein CASSRRVYTDTQYF.

This clonotype was detected only a few times. The V and J genes are TRBV6-5 and TRBJ2-7, with D perhaps assigned TRBD1 or TRBD2 (5 bases each). V was shortened by 0 bases and J by 2 bases, with 14 bases between the two germline ends. The CDR3 sequence is 16 residues long. The germline V gene encodes CDR1 MNHEY and CDR2 SVGAGI. This CDR3 reads CASSYSAGTVAYEQYF. The CDR3 DNA reads as TGTGCCAGCAGTTACTCAGCCGGGACCGTCGCCTACGAGCAGTACTTC.

The chain uses TRBV27 and TRBJ2-5; D is perhaps TRBD1 or TRBD2 (5 bases each). The CDR3 totals 13 residues. Germline CDR1 MNHEY, CDR2 SMNVEV (reference sequence). V lost 7 bases and J lost 7, with 16 bases in between. The CDR3 is CASTWVGTRTQYF. CDR3 DNA sequence: TGTGCCAGCACCTGGGTAGGGACGAGGACCCAGTACTTC.

J is TRBJ1-3 and V is TRBV7-2; D is ambiguous. The germline CDR1 and CDR2 sequences are SGHTA and FQGNSA. The germline V and J ends were trimmed by 2 bases and 0 bases, with 20 bases remaining between them. The CDR3 spans 19 residues. CDR3 residues: CASSLRQRFYRDSGNTIYF. The CDR3 region has the DNA TGTGCCAGCAGCTTAAGGCAGCGTTTTTACCGAGACTCTGGAAACACCATATATTTT.

This clonotype has more than one count but fewer than ten. The V gene is TRBV12-3 or TRBV12-4, the J gene TRBJ1-2; D unclear. Trimming removed 3 bases at V and 1 base at J, with 6 bases between. The CDR3 totals 13 residues. The CDR3 region is CASSFYSNYGYTF. The CDR3 DNA sequence: TGTGCCAGCAGTTTTTATAGTAACTATGGCTACACCTTC.

CDR3 bases: TGCGCCAGCAGCTTGAACGGGCTAGCGGGGGCTTTTTACAATGAGCAGTTCTTC. Translated: CASSLNGLAGAFYNEQFF. V gene TRBV5-1 combines with J gene TRBJ2-1, with 10 bases aligning to TRBD2. The ends lost 1 base at V and 4 bases at J; junction bases unmatched: 11. The germline gives CDR1 SGHRS, CDR2 YFSETQ. The CDR3 loop spans 18 amino acids.

This clonotype was seen a few times. V and J are TRBV5-1 and TRBJ1-1; maybe TRBD1 (6 bases). V lost 5 bases to trimming and J lost 1 base, with 12 bases between them. Germline loops: CDR1 SGHRS, CDR2 YFSETQ. The CDR3 is 14 amino acids. This CDR3 is CASRDGGRNTEAFF. The CDR3 bases are TGCGCCAGCAGAGACGGGGGCAGGAACACTGAAGCTTTCTTT.

This clonotype was picked up a small number of times. This chain uses TRBV4-1 with TRBJ1-1; no definite D call. This CDR3 comprises 12 residues. V was trimmed by 9 bases and J by 4 bases, leaving 12 bases between them. In germline, CDR1 is MGHRA, CDR2 YSYEKL. CDR3 bases: TGCGCCAGTGACTCGCGGGGCACTGAAGCTTTCTTT. Translated, it gives CASDSRGTEAFF.

The chain uses TRBV7-9 and TRBJ2-3; possible D gene TRBD1, 5 bases. This CDR3 is built from 16 residues. Germline values: CDR1 SEHNR, CDR2 FQNEAQ (reference sequence). Trimming removed 3 bases from V and 0 bases from J, with 13 bases in between. This CDR3 reads CASSLYPRVSTDTQYF. The CDR3 nucleotides read TGTGCCAGCAGCTTGTACCCCAGGGTTAGCACAGATACGCAGTATTTT.